This T cell receptor beta chain was recorded in a study of T cell responses to AZD1222 COVID-19 vaccine. Worth noting for this clone: The antigen is unknown.

Overall study findings and caveats: Seropositivity was recorded at baseline in only a handful of AZD1222 recipients.

Assay used: immunoSEQ multiplex PCR; TCRdb lists only in-frame clones, some missing. The table lists 100,000 or so clones, around 90% of them singletons, with approximately 1.2% in the top ten. CDR1 and CDR2 from the germline V gene are SGDLS and YYNGEE. V trimming: 0 bases; J trimming: 6 bases; junction bases outside the gene matches: 3. The CDR3 is made up of 15 amino acids. The source material was peripheral blood, sampled on day 0 of AZD1222 vaccination. The TCR originated in an adult in good health. This rearrangement joins TRBV9 to TRBJ2-1; TRBD2 agrees at 10 bases. CDR3 amino acids: CASSVVASGGNEQFF. The CDR3 DNA is TGTGCCAGCAGCGTAGTGGCTAGCGGGGGCAATGAGCAGTTCTTC.